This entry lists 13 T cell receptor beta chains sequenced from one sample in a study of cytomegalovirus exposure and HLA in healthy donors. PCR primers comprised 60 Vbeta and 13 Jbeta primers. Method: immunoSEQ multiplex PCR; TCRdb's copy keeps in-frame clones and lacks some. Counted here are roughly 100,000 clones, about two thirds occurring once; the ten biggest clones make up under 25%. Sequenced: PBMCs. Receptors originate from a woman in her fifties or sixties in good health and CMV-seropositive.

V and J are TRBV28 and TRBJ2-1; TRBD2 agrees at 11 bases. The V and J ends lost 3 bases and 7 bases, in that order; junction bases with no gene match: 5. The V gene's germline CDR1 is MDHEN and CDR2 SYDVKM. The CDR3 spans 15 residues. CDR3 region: CASSLRTSGLNEQFF. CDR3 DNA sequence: TGTGCCAGCAGTTTGCGGACTAGCGGGCTTAATGAGCAGTTCTTC.

CDR3 DNA: TGTGCCAGCAGTGAGACTAGCGGAACCTACGAGCAGTACTTC. It yields the protein CASSETSGTYEQYF. The genes are TRBV2 and TRBJ2-7; TRBD2 agrees at 9 bases. Per the germline V gene, CDR1 is SNHLY and CDR2 is FYNNEI. The ends lost 3 bases at V and 2 bases at J; junction bases unmatched: 2. CDR3 size: 14 residues. Using reference TRBV2 and TRBJ2-7 for the parts outside the CDR3, the full variable domain is EPEVTQTPSHQVTQMGQEVILRCVPISNHLYFYWYRQILGQKVEFLVSFYNNEISEKSEIFDDQFSVERPDGSNFTLKIRSTKLEDSAMYFCASSETSGTYEQYFGPGTRLTVT.

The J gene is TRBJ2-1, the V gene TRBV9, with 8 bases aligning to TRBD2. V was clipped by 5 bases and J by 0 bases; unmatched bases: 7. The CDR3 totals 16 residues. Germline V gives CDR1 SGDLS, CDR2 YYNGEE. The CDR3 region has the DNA TGTGCCAGCAGTGAAATAGCGGGGAGCTCCTACAATGAGCAGTTCTTC. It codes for CASSEIAGSSYNEQFF.

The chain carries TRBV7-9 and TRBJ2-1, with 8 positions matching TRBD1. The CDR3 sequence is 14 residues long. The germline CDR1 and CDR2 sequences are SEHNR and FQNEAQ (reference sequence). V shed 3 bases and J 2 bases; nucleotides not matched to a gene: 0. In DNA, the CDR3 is TGTGCCAGCAGCTTGGACAGGGCCTACAATGAGCAGTTCTTC. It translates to CASSLDRAYNEQFF. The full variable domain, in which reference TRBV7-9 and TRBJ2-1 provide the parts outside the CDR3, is DTGVSQNPRHKITKRGQNVTFRCDPISEHNRLYWYRQTLGQGPEFLTYFQNEAQLEKSRLLSDRFSAERPKGSFSTLEIQRTEQGDSAMYLCASSLDRAYNEQFFGPGTRLTVL.

In DNA, the CDR3 is TGTGCCAGCAGCTTATTCGACAGGGTTGGGTCACCCCTCCACTTT. Its translation is CASSLFDRVGSPLHF. The rearrangement uses TRBV11-2 and TRBJ1-6; TRBD1 aligns across 7 bases. The trim removed 2 bases at V and 10 bases at J, leaving 8 bases unmatched. The CDR3 length is 15 residues. Germline assignment: CDR1 SGHAT and CDR2 FQNNGV.

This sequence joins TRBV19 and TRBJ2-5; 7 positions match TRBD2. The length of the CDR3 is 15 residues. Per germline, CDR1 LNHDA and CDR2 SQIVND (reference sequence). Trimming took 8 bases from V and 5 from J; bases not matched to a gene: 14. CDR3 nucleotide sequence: TGTGCCAGTGGGGAAGGGGAGGGGTTGGGGGAGACCCAGTACTTC. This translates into CASGEGEGLGETQYF. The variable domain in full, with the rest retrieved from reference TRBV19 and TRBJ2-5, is DGGITQSPKYLFRKEGQNVTLSCEQNLNHDAMYWYRQDPGQGLRLIYYSQIVNDFQKGDIAEGYSVSREKKESFPLTVTSAQKNPTAFYLCASGEGEGLGETQYFGPGTRLLVL.

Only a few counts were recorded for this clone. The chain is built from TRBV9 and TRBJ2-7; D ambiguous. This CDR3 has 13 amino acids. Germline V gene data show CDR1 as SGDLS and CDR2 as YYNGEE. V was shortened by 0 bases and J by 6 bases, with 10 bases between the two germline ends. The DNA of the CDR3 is TGTGCCAGCAGCGTAGAACTTACGGGCGAGCAGTACTTC. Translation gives CASSVELTGEQYF.

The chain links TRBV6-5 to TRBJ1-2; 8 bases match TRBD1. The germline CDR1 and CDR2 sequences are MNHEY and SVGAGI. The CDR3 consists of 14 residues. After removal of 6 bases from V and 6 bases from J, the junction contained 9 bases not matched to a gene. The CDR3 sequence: CASRPRGPGDGYTF. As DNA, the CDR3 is TGTGCCAGCAGGCCCAGGGGGCCCGGCGATGGCTACACCTTC.

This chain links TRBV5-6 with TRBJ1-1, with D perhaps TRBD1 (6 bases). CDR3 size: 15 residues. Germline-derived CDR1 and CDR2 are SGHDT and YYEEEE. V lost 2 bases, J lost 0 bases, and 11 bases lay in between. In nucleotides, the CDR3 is TGTGCCAGCAGCTTACCGACAGGAATGAACACTGAAGCTTTCTTT. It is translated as CASSLPTGMNTEAFF. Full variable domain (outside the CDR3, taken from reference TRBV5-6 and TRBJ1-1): DAGVTQSPTHLIKTRGQQVTLRCSPKSGHDTVSWYQQALGQGPQFIFQYYEEEERQRGNFPDRFSGHQFPNYSSELNVNALLLGDSALYLCASSLPTGMNTEAFFGQGTRLTVV.

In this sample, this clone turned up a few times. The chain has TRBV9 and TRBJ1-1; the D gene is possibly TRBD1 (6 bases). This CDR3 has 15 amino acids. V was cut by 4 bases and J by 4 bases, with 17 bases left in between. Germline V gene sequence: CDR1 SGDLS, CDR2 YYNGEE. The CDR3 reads CASSFRDTGLTEAFF. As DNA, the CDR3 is TGTGCCAGCAGCTTCCGGGACACAGGCCTCACTGAAGCTTTCTTT.

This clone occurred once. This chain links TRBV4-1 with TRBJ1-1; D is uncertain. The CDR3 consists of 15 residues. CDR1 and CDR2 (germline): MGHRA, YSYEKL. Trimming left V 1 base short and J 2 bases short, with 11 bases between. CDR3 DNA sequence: TGCGCCAGCAGCCAAGGGGAGGGCTATAACACTGAAGCTTTCTTT. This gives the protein CASSQGEGYNTEAFF.

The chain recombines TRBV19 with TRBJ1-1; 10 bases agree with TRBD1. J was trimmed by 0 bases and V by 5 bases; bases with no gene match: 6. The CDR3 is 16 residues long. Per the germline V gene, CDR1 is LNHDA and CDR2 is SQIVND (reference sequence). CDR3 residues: CASSVGQGVMNTEAFF. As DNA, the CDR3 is TGTGCCAGTAGTGTCGGACAGGGGGTCATGAACACTGAAGCTTTCTTT.

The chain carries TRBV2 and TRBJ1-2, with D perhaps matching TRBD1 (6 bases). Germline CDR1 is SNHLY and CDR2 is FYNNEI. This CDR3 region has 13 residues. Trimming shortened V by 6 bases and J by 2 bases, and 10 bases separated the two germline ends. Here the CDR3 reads CASSQGTNYGYTF. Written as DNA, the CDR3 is TGTGCCAGCAGCCAAGGGACAAACTATGGCTACACCTTC.